Listed below are T cell receptor beta chains from one sample, sequenced in a study of human T cells and chemical hapten exposure. Each CDR3 protein gets one entry after TCRdb re-called the RACE reads with MiXCR. The sample carries some 45,000 distinct CDR3 sequences, 8.9% recorded once. The specimen was whole blood, collected in connection with sensitization to the hapten diphenylcyclopropenone (DPC). Receptors originate from a woman aged 40 to 49 with alopecia areata. Some clones in this sample may be carry-over from other donors' samples. Both conserved end residues are part of each CDR3. The order of the fields is CDR3 protein, V gene, J gene, D gene, clone size. D genes are given only for firm matches. Where a row states a size, it is once, few, many or the class of an expanded clone; other rows omit it.

CDR3: CASSLVVNTEAFF; V: TRBV5-1; J: TRBJ1-1; D: .; size: many
CDR3: CASSRLLGGQSYEQYF; V: TRBV4-1; J: TRBJ2-7; D: .; size: few
CDR3: CASSQDQRGGNEQFF; V: TRBV4-2; J: TRBJ2-1; D: TRBD2; size: many
CDR3: CASRGQGSIGYEQYF; V: TRBV2; J: TRBJ2-7; D: TRBD1; size: many
CDR3: CASSLTGPSGNTIYF; V: TRBV7-3; J: TRBJ1-3; D: .; size: many
CDR3: CASSLTPYQETQYF; V: TRBV12-3/TRBV12-4; J: TRBJ2-5; D: .; size: many
CDR3: CASSQGTPGREQYF; V: TRBV6-1; J: TRBJ2-7; D: .; size: .
CDR3: CASSPSVAGGADTQYF; V: TRBV6-5; J: TRBJ2-3; D: TRBD2; size: many
CDR3: CASSYTGGGTGELFF; V: TRBV6-2/TRBV6-3; J: TRBJ2-2; D: TRBD1; size: .
CDR3: CSSRAGGVQETQYF; V: TRBV29-1; J: TRBJ2-5; D: TRBD2; size: .
CDR3: CAISESKGRSSYNEQFF; V: TRBV10-3; J: TRBJ2-1; D: .; size: many
CDR3: CASSRTDRVTGYTF; V: TRBV28; J: TRBJ1-2; D: TRBD1; size: .
CDR3: CASNPRGTGGGNQPQHF; V: TRBV6-2/TRBV6-3; J: TRBJ1-5; D: TRBD1; size: many
CDR3: CASSRGLAGVTQETQYF; V: TRBV5-1; J: TRBJ2-5; D: TRBD2; size: many
CDR3: CASSAAGEGDTQYF; V: TRBV6-4; J: TRBJ2-3; D: TRBD2; size: many
CDR3: CASSPRRPGFEGFF; V: TRBV7-2; J: TRBJ1-1; D: .; size: .
CDR3: CASSQGLTGHSTDTQYF; V: TRBV4-1; J: TRBJ2-3; D: .; size: many
CDR3: CSVSRGLGQETQYF; V: TRBV29-1; J: TRBJ2-5; D: TRBD2; size: many
CDR3: CASSHRTGNINEQYF; V: TRBV4-2; J: TRBJ2-7; D: TRBD1; size: many
CDR3: CASSQDFATGELFF; V: TRBV4-1; J: TRBJ2-2; D: .; size: many
CDR3: CASSLWSENIQYF; V: TRBV12-3/TRBV12-4; J: TRBJ2-4; D: .; size: few
CDR3: CASSADGMNTEAFF; V: TRBV2; J: TRBJ1-1; D: .; size: many
CDR3: CASSLVGGGTDTQYF; V: TRBV5-4; J: TRBJ2-3; D: .; size: many
CDR3: CASSRPPRTGGIEQYF; V: TRBV3-1; J: TRBJ2-7; D: TRBD1; size: many
CDR3: CASSTGIAYGYTF; V: TRBV6-2/TRBV6-3; J: TRBJ1-2; D: .; size: many
CDR3: CASSLKQGYTYEQYF; V: TRBV5-5; J: TRBJ2-7; D: TRBD1; size: few
CDR3: CASSQTDRAGNTIYF; V: TRBV4-1; J: TRBJ1-3; D: TRBD1; size: many
CDR3: CASSRGLAGKFTDTQYF; V: TRBV6-5; J: TRBJ2-3; D: TRBD2; size: many
CDR3: CASSLGAGIEAFF; V: TRBV12-3/TRBV12-4; J: TRBJ1-1; D: .; size: many
CDR3: CASRGASNQPQHF; V: TRBV5-1; J: TRBJ1-5; D: .; size: many
CDR3: CASSLDSAGGAFF; V: TRBV7-9; J: TRBJ1-1; D: .; size: many
CDR3: CASSSDRGYNEQFF; V: TRBV27; J: TRBJ2-1; D: TRBD1; size: many
CDR3: CASSHPTGELFF; V: TRBV6-2/TRBV6-3; J: TRBJ2-2; D: .; size: few
CDR3: CASSLLLGQGDGYTF; V: TRBV5-1; J: TRBJ1-2; D: TRBD1; size: many
CDR3: CASSSPGEKLFF; V: TRBV5-1; J: TRBJ1-4; D: .; size: .
CDR3: CASSETETYEQYF; V: TRBV9; J: TRBJ2-7; D: .; size: many
CDR3: CASSWTGSNEKLFF; V: TRBV27; J: TRBJ1-4; D: TRBD1; size: many
CDR3: CASRYTGATEAFF; V: TRBV12-5; J: TRBJ1-1; D: .; size: many
CDR3: CASSLEGAYGTDTQYF; V: TRBV5-1; J: TRBJ2-3; D: TRBD1; size: .
CDR3: CSARDRGSSYNSPLHF; V: TRBV20-1; J: TRBJ1-6; D: .; size: .
CDR3: CAISEEANYGYTF; V: TRBV10-3; J: TRBJ1-2; D: .; size: few
CDR3: CASSDSSSGANVLTF; V: TRBV5-4; J: TRBJ2-6; D: .; size: few
CDR3: CASSFDRTGDTQYF; V: TRBV7-2; J: TRBJ2-3; D: .; size: few
CDR3: CASSLMGAGEQYF; V: TRBV7-2; J: TRBJ2-7; D: .; size: many
CDR3: CASSLARNQPQHF; V: TRBV12-3/TRBV12-4; J: TRBJ1-5; D: .; size: many
CDR3: CASSEDSASGGSYQETQYF; V: TRBV2; J: TRBJ2-5; D: TRBD2; size: .
CDR3: CSARDWTDTQYF; V: TRBV20-1; J: TRBJ2-3; D: .; size: many
CDR3: CASSLDRGGTGELFF; V: TRBV11-2; J: TRBJ2-2; D: .; size: many
CDR3: CSATSGTAYNEQFF; V: TRBV20-1; J: TRBJ2-1; D: TRBD1; size: few
CDR3: CASSLAEGYTF; V: TRBV12-3/TRBV12-4; J: TRBJ1-2; D: .; size: few
CDR3: CASKPKDVTTDTQYF; V: TRBV2; J: TRBJ2-3; D: .; size: many
CDR3: CASSLRQGKYEQYF; V: TRBV28; J: TRBJ2-7; D: .; size: many
CDR3: CASRTGQVNEKLFF; V: TRBV6-6; J: TRBJ1-4; D: TRBD1; size: many
CDR3: CASSGTGGANVLTF; V: TRBV6-4; J: TRBJ2-6; D: TRBD1; size: .
CDR3: CASSSGGVEQFF; V: TRBV7-2; J: TRBJ2-1; D: .; size: few
CDR3: CASSEGGTGAPNYGYTF; V: TRBV25-1; J: TRBJ1-2; D: TRBD1; size: many
CDR3: CASSTPARMETQYF; V: TRBV28; J: TRBJ2-5; D: .; size: many
CDR3: CAISPTGGKANTGELFF; V: TRBV10-3; J: TRBJ2-2; D: .; size: few
CDR3: CASGGISGYGYTF; V: TRBV7-9; J: TRBJ1-2; D: .; size: many